This T cell receptor beta chain was found in a study of ipilimumab plus nivolumab after autologous stem cell transplantation. Study-level information: The DLBCL cohort had primary refractory and relapsed disease, with 18-month progression-free survival of about 82% and 31%.

TCRdb's copy holds only in-frame clones and misses some; the assay was immunoSEQ multiplex PCR. This table holds about 18,000 clones, about 77% found once. Patients got ipilimumab 1 mg/kg beginning 14 to 28 days post-transplant. V was cut by 2 bases and J by 7 bases, with 18 bases left in between. Germline V gives CDR1 SGHDT, CDR2 YYEEEE. The CDR3 has 15 residues. Whole-study results and caveats: Per the authors, repertoire, Treg and microbiota data justify further study.

This clone was counted only a few times. The antigen is not known. The chain carries TRBV5-6 and TRBJ1-2; possibly TRBD1 for D (5 bases). This clonotype was obtained from a male donor with diffuse large B-cell lymphoma. The input for sequencing was PBMCs, taken in a trial of ipilimumab plus nivolumab as post-transplant consolidation. CDR3 protein: CASSFFGTEMRGYTF. CDR3 coding DNA: TGTGCCAGCAGCTTCTTCGGGACTGAAATGCGTGGCTACACCTTC.